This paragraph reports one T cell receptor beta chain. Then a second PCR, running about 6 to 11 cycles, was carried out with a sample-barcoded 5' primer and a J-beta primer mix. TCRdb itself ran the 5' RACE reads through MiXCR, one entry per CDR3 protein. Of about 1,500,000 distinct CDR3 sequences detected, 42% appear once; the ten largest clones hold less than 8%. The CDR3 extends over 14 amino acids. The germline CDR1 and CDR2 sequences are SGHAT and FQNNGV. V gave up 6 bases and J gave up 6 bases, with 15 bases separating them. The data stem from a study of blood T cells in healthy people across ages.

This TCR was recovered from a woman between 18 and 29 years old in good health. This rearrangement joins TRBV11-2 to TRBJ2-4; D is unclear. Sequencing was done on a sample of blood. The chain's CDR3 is CASRFDNMGNIQYF. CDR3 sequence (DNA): TGTGCCAGCAGGTTCGACAATATGGGAAACATTCAGTACTTC.